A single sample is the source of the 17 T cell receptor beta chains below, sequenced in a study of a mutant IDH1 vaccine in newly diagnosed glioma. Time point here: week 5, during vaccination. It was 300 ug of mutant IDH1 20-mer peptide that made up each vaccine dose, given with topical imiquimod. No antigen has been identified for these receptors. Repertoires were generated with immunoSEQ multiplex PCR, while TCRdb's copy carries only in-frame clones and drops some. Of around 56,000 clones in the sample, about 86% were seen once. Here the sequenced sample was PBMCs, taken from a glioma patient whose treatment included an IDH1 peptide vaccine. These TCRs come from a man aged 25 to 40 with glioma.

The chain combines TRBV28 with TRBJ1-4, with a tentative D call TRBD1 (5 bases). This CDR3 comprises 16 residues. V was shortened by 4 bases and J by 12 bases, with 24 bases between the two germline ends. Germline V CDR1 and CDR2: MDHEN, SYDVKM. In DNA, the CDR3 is TGTGCCAGCAGTTCCAGAAGACGGGGGGTGGTTTCGGAACTGTTTTTT. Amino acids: CASSSRRRGVVSELFF.

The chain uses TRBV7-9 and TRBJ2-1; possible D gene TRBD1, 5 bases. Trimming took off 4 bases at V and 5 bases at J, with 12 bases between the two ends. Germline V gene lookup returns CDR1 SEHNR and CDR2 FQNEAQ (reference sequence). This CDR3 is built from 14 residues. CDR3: CASSSKMTDNEQFF. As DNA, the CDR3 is TGTGCCAGCAGCTCCAAGATGACAGACAATGAGCAGTTCTTC.

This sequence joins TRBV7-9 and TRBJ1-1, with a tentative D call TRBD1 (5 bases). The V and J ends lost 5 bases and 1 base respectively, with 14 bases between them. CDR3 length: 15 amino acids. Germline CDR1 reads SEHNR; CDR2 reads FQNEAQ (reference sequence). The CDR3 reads CASSPRGGWNTEAFF. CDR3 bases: TGTGCCAGCAGCCCGCGGGGGGGGTGGAACACTGAAGCTTTCTTT.

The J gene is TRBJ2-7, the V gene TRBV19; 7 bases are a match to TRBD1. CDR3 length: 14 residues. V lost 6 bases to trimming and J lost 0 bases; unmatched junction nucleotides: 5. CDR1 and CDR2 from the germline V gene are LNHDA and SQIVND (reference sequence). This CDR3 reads CASRGTASSYEQYF. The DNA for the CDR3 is TGTGCCAGTAGAGGGACAGCTAGCTCCTACGAGCAGTACTTC.

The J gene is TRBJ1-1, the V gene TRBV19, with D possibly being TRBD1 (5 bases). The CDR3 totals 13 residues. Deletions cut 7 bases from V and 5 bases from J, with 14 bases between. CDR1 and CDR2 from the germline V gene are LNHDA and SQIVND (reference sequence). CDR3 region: CASTEGSGTEAFF. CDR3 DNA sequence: TGTGCCAGTACTGAGGGGTCGGGGACTGAAGCTTTCTTT.

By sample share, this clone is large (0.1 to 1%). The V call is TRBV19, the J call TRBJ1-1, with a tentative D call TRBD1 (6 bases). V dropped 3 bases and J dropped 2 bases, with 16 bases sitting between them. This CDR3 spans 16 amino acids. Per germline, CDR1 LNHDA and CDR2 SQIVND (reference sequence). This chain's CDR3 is CASSILADRVNTEAFF. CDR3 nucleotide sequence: TGTGCCAGTAGTATTCTGGCGGACAGAGTAAACACTGAAGCTTTCTTT.

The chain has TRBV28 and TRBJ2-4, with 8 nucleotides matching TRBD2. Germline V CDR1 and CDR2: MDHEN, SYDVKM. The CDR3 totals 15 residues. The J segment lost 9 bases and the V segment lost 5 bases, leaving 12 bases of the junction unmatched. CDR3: CASSPTWRGDIIQYF. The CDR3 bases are TGTGCCAGCAGTCCTACTTGGCGGGGGGATATCATTCAGTACTTC.

The CDR3 protein is CASSLPLGTGGVSDTQYF. The CDR3 bases are TGTGCCAGCAGTTTACCCCTCGGGACAGGGGGCGTTTCAGATACGCAGTATTTT. The chain is built from TRBV28 and TRBJ2-3; 12 nucleotides agree with TRBD1. CDR1 and CDR2 from the germline V gene are MDHEN and SYDVKM. The junction had 10 bases not matched to a gene; V was cut back by 2 bases and J by 4 bases. This CDR3 comprises 18 residues.

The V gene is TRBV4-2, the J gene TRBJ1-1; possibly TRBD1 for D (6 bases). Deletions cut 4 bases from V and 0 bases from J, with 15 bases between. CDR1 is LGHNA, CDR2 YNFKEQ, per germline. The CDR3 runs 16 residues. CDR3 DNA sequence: TGTGCCAGCAGCCGAACAGGGCAGGGCTTGAACACTGAAGCTTTCTTT. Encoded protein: CASSRTGQGLNTEAFF.

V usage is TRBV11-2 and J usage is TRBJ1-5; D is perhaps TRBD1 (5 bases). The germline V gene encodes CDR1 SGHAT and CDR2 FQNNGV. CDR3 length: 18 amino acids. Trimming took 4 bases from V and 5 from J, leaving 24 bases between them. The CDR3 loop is CASSSLRLGGKRDQPQHF. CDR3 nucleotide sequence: TGTGCCAGCAGCTCCCTAAGGCTTGGGGGAAAGCGGGATCAGCCCCAGCATTTT.

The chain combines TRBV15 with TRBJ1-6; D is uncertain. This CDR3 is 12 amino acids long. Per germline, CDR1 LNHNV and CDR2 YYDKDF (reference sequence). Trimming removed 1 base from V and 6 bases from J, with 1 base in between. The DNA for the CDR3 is TGTGCCACCAGCAGAGGTAATTCACCCCTCCACTTT. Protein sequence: CATSRGNSPLHF.

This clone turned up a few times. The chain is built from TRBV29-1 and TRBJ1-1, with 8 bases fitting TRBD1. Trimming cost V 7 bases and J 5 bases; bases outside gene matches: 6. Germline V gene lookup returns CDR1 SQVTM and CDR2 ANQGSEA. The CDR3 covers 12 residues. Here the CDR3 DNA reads TGCAGCGCTAGGACAGGGAAAACTGAAGCTTTCTTT. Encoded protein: CSARTGKTEAFF.

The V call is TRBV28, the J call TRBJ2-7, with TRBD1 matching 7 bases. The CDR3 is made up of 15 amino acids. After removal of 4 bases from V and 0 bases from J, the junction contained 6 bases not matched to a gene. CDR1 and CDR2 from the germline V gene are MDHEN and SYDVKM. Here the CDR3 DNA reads TGTGCCAGCAGTTCCGGGACAGCCTTCTCCTACGAGCAGTACTTC. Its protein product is CASSSGTAFSYEQYF.

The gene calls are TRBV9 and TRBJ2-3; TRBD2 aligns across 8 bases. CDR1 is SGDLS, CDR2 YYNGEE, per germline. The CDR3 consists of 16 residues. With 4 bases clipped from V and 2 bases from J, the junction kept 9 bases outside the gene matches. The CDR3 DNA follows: TGTGCCAGCAGCTCCGGGAGGGCGGCATTCACAGATACGCAGTATTTT. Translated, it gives CASSSGRAAFTDTQYF.

CDR3 sequence: CAWGNWGTGELTEAFF. In DNA form, the CDR3 reads TGTGCCTGGGGGAATTGGGGAACAGGGGAGTTGACTGAAGCTTTCTTT. The J gene is TRBJ1-1, the V gene TRBV30, with 7 bases lining up with TRBD1. V was pared by 5 bases and J by 5 bases, with 17 bases of the junction left unmatched. CDR1 GTSNPN and CDR2 SVGIG come from the germline V gene (reference sequence). This CDR3 contains 16 residues. Drawing the rest from reference TRBV30 and TRBJ1-1, the complete variable domain is SQTIHQWPATLVQPVGSPLSLECTVEGTSNPNLYWYRQAAGRGLQLLFYSVGIGQISSEVPQNLSASRPQDRQFILSSKKLLLSDSGFYLCAWGNWGTGELTEAFFGQGTRLTVV.

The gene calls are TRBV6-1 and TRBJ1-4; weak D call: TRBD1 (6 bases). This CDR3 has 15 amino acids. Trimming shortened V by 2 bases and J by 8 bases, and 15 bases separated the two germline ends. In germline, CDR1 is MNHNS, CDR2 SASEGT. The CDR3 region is CASSEMRGAGEKLFF. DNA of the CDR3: TGTGCCAGCAGTGAAATGCGGGGGGCAGGGGAAAAACTGTTTTTT.

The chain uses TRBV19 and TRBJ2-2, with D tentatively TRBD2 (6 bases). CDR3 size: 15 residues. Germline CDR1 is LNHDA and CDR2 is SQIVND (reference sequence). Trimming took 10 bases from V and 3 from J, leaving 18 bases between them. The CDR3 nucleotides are TGTGCCACCCTAAGGGGAGGCGGGTACACCGGGGAGCTGTTTTTT. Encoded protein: CATLRGGGYTGELFF.